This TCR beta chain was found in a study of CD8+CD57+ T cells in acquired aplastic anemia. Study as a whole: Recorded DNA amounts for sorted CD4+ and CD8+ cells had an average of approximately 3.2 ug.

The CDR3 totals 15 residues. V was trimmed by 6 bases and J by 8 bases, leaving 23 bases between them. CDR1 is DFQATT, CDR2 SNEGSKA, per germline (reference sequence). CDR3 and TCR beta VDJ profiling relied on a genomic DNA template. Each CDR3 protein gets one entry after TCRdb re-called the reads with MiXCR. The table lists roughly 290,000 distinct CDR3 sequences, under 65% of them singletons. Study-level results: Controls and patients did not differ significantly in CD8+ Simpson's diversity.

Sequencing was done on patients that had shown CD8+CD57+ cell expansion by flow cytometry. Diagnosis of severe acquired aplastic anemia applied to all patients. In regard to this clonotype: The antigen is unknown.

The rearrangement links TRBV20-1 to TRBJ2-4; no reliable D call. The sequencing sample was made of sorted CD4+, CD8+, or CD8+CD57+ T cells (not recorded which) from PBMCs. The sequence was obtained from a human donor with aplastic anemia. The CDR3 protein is CSAPRRDRASYIQYF. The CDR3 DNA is TGCAGTGCGCCGCGGCGAGATAGGGCGAGTTACATTCAGTACTTC.